This T cell receptor (beta chain) was identified in a study of metastatic and nonmetastatic thyroid tumors. From the PCR reads, TCRdb re-called clones with MiXCR. The data hold roughly 12,000 clones, with about 37% observed a single time. Before thyroid surgery, none of the patients had received any treatment. The CDR3 loop spans 13 amino acids. Germline CDR1 and CDR2: KGHDR and SFDVKD. V was clipped by 5 bases and J by 7 bases, with 13 bases between them. The chain employs TRBV24-1 and TRBJ2-5; D possibly corresponds to TRBD2 (5 bases). Sequenced sample: tumor tissue. The sequence was obtained from a female donor with papillary thyroid cancer or a benign thyroid nodule (not recorded which). Some clones in this sample may be carry-over from other donors' samples. In nucleotides, the CDR3 is TGTGCCACCAGTGGAGAGGGTTCATGGACCCAGTACTTC. It translates to CATSGEGSWTQYF.